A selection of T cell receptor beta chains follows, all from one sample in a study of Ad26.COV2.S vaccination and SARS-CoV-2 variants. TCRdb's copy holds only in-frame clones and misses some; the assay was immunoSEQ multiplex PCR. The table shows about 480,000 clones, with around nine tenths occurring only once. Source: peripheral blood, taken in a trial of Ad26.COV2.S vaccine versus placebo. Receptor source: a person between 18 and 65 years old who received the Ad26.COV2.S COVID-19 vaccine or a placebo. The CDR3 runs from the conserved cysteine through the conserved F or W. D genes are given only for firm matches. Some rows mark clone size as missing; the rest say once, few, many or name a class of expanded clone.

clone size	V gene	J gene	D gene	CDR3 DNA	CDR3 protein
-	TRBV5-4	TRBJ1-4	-	TGTGCCAGCAGCTTGTCGGGAGGAGTTAATGAAAAACTGTTTTTT	CASSLSGGVNEKLFF
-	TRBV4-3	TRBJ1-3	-	TGCGCCAGTTGGGGGGCTAGCTCTGGAAACACCATATATTTT	CASWGASSGNTIYF
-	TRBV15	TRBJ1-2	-	TGTGCCACCAGCAGCGCCGAGTGGAACTATGGCTACACCTTC	CATSSAEWNYGYTF
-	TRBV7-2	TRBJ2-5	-	TGTGCCAGCAGCTTATACGCGGGGCCAATCCAAGAGACCCAGTACTTC	CASSLYAGPIQETQYF
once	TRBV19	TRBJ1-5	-	TGTGCCAGTAGTATATTCGCAGGCCGGGGGGGCAATCAGCCCCAGCATTTT	CASSIFAGRGGNQPQHF
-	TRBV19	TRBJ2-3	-	TGTGCCAGTAGTATTTCCCGGGTTAGCACAGATACGCAGTATTTT	CASSISRVSTDTQYF
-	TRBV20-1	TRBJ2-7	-	TGCAGTGCTAGTTACGGGTCCGAGCAGTACTTC	CSASYGSEQYF
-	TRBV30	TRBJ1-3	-	TGTGCCTGGAACAGGGAGTACACCATATATTTT	CAWNREYTIYF
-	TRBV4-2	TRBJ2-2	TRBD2	TGTGCCAGCAGCCCCATTGCGGGAGGGCAATCCGGGGAGCTGTTTTTT	CASSPIAGGQSGELFF
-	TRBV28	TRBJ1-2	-	TGTGCCAGCAGTTTAATAGGGTATGGCTACACCTTC	CASSLIGYGYTF
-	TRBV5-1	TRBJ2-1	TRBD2	TGCGCCAGCTGTATAGCGGGAGTCCTGAGCTCCTACAATGAGCAGTTCTTC	CASCIAGVLSSYNEQFF
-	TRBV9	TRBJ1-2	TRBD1	TGTGCCAGCAGTCCTGACAGGGGACGGGGCTACACCTTC	CASSPDRGRGYTF
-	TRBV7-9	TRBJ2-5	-	TGTGCCAGCAGCTTAGCGGCGGGCGCACAAGAGACCCAGTACTTC	CASSLAAGAQETQYF
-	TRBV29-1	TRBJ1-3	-	TGCAGCGTAGGATTAGGGCGGACTGGAAACACCATATATTTT	CSVGLGRTGNTIYF
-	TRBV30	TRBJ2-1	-	TGTGCCTGGATGGAGGGCGCTGGCTACAATGAGCAGTTCTTC	CAWMEGAGYNEQFF
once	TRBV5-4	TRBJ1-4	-	TGTGCCAGCAGCTTGGTAGGGGATGAAAAACTGTTTTTT	CASSLVGDEKLFF
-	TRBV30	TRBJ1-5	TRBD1	TGTGCCTGGGGCCGGACAGGAGGCAATCAGCCCCAGCATTTT	CAWGRTGGNQPQHF
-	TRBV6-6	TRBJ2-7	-	TGTGCCAGCAGTTACACATGGAGAGAGCAGTACTTC	CASSYTWREQYF
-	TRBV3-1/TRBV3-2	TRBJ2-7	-	TGTGCCAGCACTCCTAATCCCTGGGCGTACGAGCAGTACTTC	CASTPNPWAYEQYF
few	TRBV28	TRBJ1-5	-	TGTGCCAGCAGTCCGTACACAGGGTCTAATCAGCCCCAGCATTTT	CASSPYTGSNQPQHF
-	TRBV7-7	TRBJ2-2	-	TGTGCCAGCAGCCCCACCCAAGCCGGGAACACCGGGGAGCTGTTTTTT	CASSPTQAGNTGELFF
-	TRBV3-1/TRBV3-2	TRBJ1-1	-	TGTGCCAGCAGCCTTACCAGGGAAAAGAACACTGAAGCTTTCTTT	CASSLTREKNTEAFF
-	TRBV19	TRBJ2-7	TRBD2	TGTGCCAGTTCTTACGGGACTAGCTACGAGCAGTACTTC	CASSYGTSYEQYF
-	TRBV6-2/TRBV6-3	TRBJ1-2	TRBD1	TGTGCCAGCAGTTCGGACAGGGGACCCTATGGCTACACCTTC	CASSSDRGPYGYTF
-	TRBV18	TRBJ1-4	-	TGTGCCAGCTCACCCTGGGCCTCAACTAATGAAAAACTGTTTTTT	CASSPWASTNEKLFF
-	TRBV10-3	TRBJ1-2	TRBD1	TGTGCCATCAGTACAACAGGGGGCGGCTACACCTTC	CAISTTGGGYTF
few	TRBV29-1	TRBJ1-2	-	TGCAGCGTCGACGGGGACAACTTC	CSVDGDNF
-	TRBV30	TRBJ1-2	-	TGTGCCTGCTCGACCGATAACTATGGCTACACCTTC	CACSTDNYGYTF
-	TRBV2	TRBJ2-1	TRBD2	TGTGCCAGCAGTGAGGAGGGCAGACTAGCGGGAGAGGGCTCCTACAATGAGCAGTTCTTC	CASSEEGRLAGEGSYNEQFF
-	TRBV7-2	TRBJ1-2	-	TGTGCCAGCAGTAGCGGGCAGGTCCAGAAATTGGACACCTTC	CASSSGQVQKLDTF
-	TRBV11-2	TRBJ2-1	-	TGTGCCAGCGCCGTCCCCGGGAGACGGAATGAGCAGTTCTTC	CASAVPGRRNEQFF
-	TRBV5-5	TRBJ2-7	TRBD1	TGTGCCAGCAGCTGGGGACAGGGATTGAGTACCTACGAGCAGTACTTC	CASSWGQGLSTYEQYF
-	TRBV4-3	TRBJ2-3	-	TGCGCCAGCAGCCAAGATGATGGGGCGGATACGCAGTATTTT	CASSQDDGADTQYF
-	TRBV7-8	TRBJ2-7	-	TGTGCCAGCAGCCACAGCGTGCCCGAGCAGTACTTC	CASSHSVPEQYF
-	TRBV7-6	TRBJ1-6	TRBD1	TGTGCCAGCAGCCAAACAGGGGTCTTGTATAATTCACCCCTCCACTTT	CASSQTGVLYNSPLHF
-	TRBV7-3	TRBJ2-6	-	TGTGCCAGCAGCTTAAGTCGGGACAATCCCTCTGGGGCCAACGTCCTGACTTTC	CASSLSRDNPSGANVLTF
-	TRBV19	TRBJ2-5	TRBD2	TGTGCCAGTAGTACGCTACTAGCGGGAGGCCAAGAGACCCAGTACTTC	CASSTLLAGGQETQYF
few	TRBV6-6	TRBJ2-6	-	TGTGCCAGCTTTGCTGGGGCCAACGTCCTGACTTTC	CASFAGANVLTF
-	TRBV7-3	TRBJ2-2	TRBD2	TGTGCCAGCAGCCCAGCGGGAGGGCCGGCCGGGGAGCTGTTTTTT	CASSPAGGPAGELFF
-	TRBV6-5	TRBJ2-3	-	TGTGCCAGCAACCTGGGTAGCGGCACAGATACGCAGTATTTT	CASNLGSGTDTQYF
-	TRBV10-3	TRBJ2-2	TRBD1	TGTGCCATCAGTGAAGGACAGGGAAACACCGGGGAGCTGTTTTTT	CAISEGQGNTGELFF
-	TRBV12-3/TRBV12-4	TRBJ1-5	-	TGTGCCAGCAGTGCCACAGTGGGGCAGCCCCAGCATTTT	CASSATVGQPQHF
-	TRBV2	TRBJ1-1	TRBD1	TGTGCCAGCAGCGAGGACAGGGCCATCTCTGAAGCTTTCTTT	CASSEDRAISEAFF
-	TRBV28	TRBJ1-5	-	TGTGCCAGCAGTAACAGGTGGAGTGGCAATCAGCCCCAGCATTTT	CASSNRWSGNQPQHF
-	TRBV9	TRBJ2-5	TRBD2	TGTGCCAGCAGCTTGGGACTAGCGGGATACGGAGAGACCCAGTACTTC	CASSLGLAGYGETQYF
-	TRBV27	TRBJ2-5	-	TGTGCCAGCTCTCCTCGGGGAGGGGGCCAAGAGACCCAGTACTTC	CASSPRGGGQETQYF
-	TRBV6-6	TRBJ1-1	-	TGTGCCAGTGAAACGGTTCGCTTAATGAACACTGAAGCTTTCTTT	CASETVRLMNTEAFF
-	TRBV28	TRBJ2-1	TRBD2	TGTGCCAGCAGCAAACTAGCGGGAGAGCCATACAATGAGCAGTTCTTC	CASSKLAGEPYNEQFF
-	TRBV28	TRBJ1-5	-	TGTGCCAGCAGTTTAGCAGGGACTAATCAGCCCCAGCATTTT	CASSLAGTNQPQHF
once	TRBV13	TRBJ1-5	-	TGTGCCAGCAGCTTAGGCCACGGGTCAGCCCAGCATTTT	CASSLGHGSAQHF
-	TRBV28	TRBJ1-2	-	TGTGCCAGCAGGGTGGACGGAGCTAACTATGGCTACACCTTC	CASRVDGANYGYTF
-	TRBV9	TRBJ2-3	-	TGTGCCAGCAGCCCAGAGCGTCTGAACACAGATACGCAGTATTTT	CASSPERLNTDTQYF
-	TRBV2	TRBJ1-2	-	TGTGCCAGCAGTGTCCCAGGGTCCTATGGCTACACCTTC	CASSVPGSYGYTF
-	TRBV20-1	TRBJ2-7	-	TGCAGTGGCAAAGAGCGAGACGAGCAGTACTTC	CSGKERDEQYF
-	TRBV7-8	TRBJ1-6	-	TGTGCCAGCAGCTTAAATTCCCGCGAGGCACCCCTCCACTTT	CASSLNSREAPLHF
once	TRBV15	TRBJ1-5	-	TGTGCCACCAGCAGCCGACCGAGGGGGAATCAGCCCCAGCATTTT	CATSSRPRGNQPQHF
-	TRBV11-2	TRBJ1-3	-	TGTGCCAGCAGCTTAGGAGGGGCTGGAAACACCATATATTTT	CASSLGGAGNTIYF